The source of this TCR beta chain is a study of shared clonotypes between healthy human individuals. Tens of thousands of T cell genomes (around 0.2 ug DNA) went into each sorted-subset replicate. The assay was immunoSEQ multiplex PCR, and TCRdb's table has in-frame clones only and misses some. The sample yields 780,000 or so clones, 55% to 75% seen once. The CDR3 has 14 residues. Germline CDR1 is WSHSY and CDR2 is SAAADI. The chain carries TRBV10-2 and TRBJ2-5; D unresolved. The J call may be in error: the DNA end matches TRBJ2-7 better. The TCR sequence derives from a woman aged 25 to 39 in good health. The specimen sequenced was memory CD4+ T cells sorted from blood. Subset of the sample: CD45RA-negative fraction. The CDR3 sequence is CATVDAHFSYEQYF. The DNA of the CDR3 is TGCGCCACCGTGGATGCCCACTTCTCCTACGAGCAGTACTTC.